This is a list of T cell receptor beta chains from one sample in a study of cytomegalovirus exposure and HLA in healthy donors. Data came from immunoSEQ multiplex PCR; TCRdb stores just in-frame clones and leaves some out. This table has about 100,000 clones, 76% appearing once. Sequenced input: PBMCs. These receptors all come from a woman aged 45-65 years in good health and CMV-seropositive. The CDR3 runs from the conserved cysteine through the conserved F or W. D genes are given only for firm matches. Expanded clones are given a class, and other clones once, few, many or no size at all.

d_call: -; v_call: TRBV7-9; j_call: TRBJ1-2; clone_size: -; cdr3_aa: CSSSLQTVGANYGYTF; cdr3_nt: TGTTCCAGCAGCTTACAGACCGTTGGAGCTAACTATGGCTACACCTTC
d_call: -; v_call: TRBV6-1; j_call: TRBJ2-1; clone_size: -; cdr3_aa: CASIRRNGVNEQFF; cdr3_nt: TGTGCCAGCATCCGAAGAAACGGGGTGAATGAGCAGTTCTTC
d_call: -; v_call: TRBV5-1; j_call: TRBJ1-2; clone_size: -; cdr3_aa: CASSEGPGVYGYTF; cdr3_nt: TGCGCCAGCAGCGAAGGACCCGGGGTCTATGGCTACACCTTC
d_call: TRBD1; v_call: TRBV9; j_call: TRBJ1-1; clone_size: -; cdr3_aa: CASSTLLTGVENTEAFF; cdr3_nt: TGTGCCAGCAGCACGCTCTTAACAGGGGTTGAGAACACTGAAGCTTTCTTT
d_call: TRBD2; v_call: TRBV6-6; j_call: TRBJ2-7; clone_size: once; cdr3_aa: CASSLRSGSLGEQYF; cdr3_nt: TGTGCCAGCAGTCTCCGTAGCGGGAGCTTGGGGGAGCAGTACTTC
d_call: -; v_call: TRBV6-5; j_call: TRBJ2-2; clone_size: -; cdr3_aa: CASSSRPGGHGELFF; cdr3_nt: TGTGCCAGCAGTTCCCGACCCGGGGGTCACGGGGAGCTGTTTTTT
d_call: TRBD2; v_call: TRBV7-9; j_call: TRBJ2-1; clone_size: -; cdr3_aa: CASSSYGAGTSYNEQFF; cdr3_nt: TGTGCCAGCAGCTCCTATGGAGCGGGAACCTCCTACAATGAGCAGTTCTTC
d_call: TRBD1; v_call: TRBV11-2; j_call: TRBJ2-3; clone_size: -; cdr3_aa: CASSVNRGISTDTQYF; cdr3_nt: TGTGCCAGCAGCGTTAACAGGGGCATAAGCACAGATACGCAGTATTTT
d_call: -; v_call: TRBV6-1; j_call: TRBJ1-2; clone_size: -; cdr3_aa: CASSEASGEGGGYTF; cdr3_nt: TGTGCCAGCAGTGAAGCTTCGGGAGAGGGAGGGGGCTACACCTTC
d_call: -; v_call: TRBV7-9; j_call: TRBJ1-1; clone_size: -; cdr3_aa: CSSSSRGTEAFF; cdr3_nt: TGTTCCAGCAGCTCCCGAGGCACTGAAGCTTTCTTT
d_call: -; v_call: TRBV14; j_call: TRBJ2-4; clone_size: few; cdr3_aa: CASSPQTRQLAKNIQYF; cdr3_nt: TGTGCCAGCAGCCCCCAGACCCGACAGTTAGCCAAAAACATTCAGTACTTC
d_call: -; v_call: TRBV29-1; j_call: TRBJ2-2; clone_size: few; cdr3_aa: CSVDEGRELFF; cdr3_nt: TGCAGCGTTGATGAGGGAAGGGAGCTGTTTTTT
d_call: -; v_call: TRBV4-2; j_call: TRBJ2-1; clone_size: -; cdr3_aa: CASSQDPRRSNEQFF; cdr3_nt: TGTGCCAGCAGCCAAGATCCGCGGAGAAGTAATGAGCAGTTCTTC
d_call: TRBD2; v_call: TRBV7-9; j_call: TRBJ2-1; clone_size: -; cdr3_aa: CSSSFRTTSGRYNEQFF; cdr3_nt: TGTTCCAGCAGCTTTCGAACGACTAGCGGGAGATATAATGAGCAGTTCTTC
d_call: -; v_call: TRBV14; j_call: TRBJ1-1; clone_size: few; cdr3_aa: CASSLPAGAKDTEAFF; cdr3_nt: TGTGCCAGCAGCCTCCCGGCGGGGGCGAAGGACACTGAAGCTTTCTTT
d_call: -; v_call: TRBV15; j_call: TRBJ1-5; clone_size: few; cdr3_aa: CATSTPPVLNQPQHF; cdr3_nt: TGTGCCACCAGCACCCCCCCGGTCCTCAATCAGCCCCAGCATTTT
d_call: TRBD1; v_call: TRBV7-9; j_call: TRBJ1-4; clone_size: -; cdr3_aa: CSSSSDRKATNEKLFF; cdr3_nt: TGTTCCAGCAGCTCGGACAGGAAAGCAACTAATGAAAAACTGTTTTTT
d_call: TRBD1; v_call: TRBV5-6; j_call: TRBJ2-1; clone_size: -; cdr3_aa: CASSSLTGQGSREQFF; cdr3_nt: TGTGCCAGCAGCTCGCTGACGGGACAGGGGTCGCGCGAGCAGTTCTTC
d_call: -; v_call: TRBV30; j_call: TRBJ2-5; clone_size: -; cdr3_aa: CAWSVTERGETQYF; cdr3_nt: TGTGCCTGGAGTGTGACCGAGCGAGGGGAGACCCAGTACTTC
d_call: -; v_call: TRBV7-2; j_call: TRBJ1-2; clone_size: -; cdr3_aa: CASSRRGNYGYTF; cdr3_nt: TGTGCCAGCAGCCGCAGGGGTAACTATGGCTACACCTTC
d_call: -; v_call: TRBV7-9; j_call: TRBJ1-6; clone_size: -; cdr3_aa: CSSSLSPYSPLHF; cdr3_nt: TGTTCCAGCAGCTTAAGCCCATATTCACCCCTCCACTTT
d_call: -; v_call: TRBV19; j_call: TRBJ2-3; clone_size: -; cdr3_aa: CASSTGGGRFRGDTQYF; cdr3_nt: TGTGCCAGTAGTACCGGTGGCGGGCGATTCCGAGGAGATACGCAGTATTTT
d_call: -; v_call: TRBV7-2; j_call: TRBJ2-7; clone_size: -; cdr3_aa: CASSFQSYYEQYF; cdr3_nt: TGTGCCAGCAGCTTCCAATCGTATTACGAGCAGTACTTC
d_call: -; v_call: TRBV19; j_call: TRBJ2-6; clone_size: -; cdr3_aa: CASSIDEASGANVLTF; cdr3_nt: TGTGCCAGTAGTATAGATGAAGCCTCTGGGGCCAACGTCCTGACTTTC
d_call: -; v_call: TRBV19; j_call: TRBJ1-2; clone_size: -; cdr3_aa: CASSITKHRVLYGYTF; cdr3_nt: TGTGCCAGTAGTATAACGAAACACAGGGTCCTTTATGGCTACACCTTC
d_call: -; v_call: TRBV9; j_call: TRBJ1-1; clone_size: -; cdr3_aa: CASSVGEGFDTEAFF; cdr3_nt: TGTGCCAGCAGCGTAGGGGAGGGGTTCGACACTGAAGCTTTCTTT
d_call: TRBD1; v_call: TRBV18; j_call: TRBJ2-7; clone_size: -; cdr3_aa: CASSPGQDSYEQYF; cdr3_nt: TGTGCCAGCTCACCCGGACAGGACTCCTACGAGCAGTACTTC
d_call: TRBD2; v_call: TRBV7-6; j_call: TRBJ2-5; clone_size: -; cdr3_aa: CASSTPGGAGETQYF; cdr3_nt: TGTGCCAGCAGCACCCCGGGGGGAGCGGGAGAGACCCAGTACTTC
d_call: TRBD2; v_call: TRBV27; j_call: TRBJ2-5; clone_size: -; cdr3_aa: CASRGGTSALIAKQYF; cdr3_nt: TGTGCCAGCAGGGGGGGGACTAGCGCCTTGATAGCCAAGCAGTACTTC
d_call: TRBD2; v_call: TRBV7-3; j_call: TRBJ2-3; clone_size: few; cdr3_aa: CASSLGTSADTQYF; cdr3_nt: TGTGCCAGCAGCCTTGGGACTAGCGCAGATACGCAGTATTTT
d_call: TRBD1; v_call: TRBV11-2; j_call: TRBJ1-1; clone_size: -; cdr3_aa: CASSSGRGLTTEAFF; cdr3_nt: TGTGCCAGCAGCTCTGGCAGGGGGCTTACCACTGAAGCTTTCTTT
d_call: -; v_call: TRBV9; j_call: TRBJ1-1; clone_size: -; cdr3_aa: CASSVSSSLGGNTEAFF; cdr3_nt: TGTGCCAGCAGCGTTTCTTCGTCTCTGGGGGGAAACACTGAAGCTTTCTTT
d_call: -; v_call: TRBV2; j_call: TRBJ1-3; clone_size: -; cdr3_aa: CASSPQRGSVGNTIYF; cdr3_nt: TGTGCCAGCAGTCCCCAGAGAGGGTCGGTAGGAAACACCATATATTTT
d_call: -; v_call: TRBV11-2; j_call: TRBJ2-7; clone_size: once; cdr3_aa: CASSLILTETYEQYF; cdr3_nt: TGTGCCAGCAGCCTAATACTCACTGAGACCTACGAGCAGTACTTC
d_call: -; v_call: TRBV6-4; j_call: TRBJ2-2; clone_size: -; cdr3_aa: CATREPNTGELFF; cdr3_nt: TGTGCCACCCGGGAGCCGAACACCGGGGAGCTGTTTTTT
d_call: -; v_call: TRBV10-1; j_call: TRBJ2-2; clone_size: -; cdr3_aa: CASLGWKSGGELFF; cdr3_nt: TGCGCCAGCCTCGGCTGGAAATCAGGCGGGGAGCTGTTTTTT
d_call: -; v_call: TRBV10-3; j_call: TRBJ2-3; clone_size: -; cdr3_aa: CAISDPRNPSDTQYF; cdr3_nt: TGTGCCATCAGTGACCCCAGGAACCCCTCAGATACGCAGTATTTT
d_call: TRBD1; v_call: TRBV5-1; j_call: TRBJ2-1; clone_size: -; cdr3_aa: CASSRGQGAIQLEQFF; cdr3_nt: TGCGCCAGCAGCCGCGGACAGGGGGCGATTCAGTTGGAGCAGTTCTTC
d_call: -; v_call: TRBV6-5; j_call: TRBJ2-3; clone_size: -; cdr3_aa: CASSRWRDTQYF; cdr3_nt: TGTGCCAGCAGTCGATGGAGGGATACGCAGTATTTT
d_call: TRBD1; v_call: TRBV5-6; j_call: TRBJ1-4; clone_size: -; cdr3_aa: CASSRTGGSLTNEKLFF; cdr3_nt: TGTGCCAGCAGCCGGACAGGGGGCTCTTTAACTAATGAAAAACTGTTTTTT
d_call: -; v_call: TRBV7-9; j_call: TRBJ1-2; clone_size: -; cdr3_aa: CASSLGLGNYGYTF; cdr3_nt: TGTGCCAGCAGCTTAGGGTTGGGCAACTATGGCTACACCTTC
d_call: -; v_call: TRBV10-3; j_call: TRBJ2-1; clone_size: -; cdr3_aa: CATHSSAASSYNEQFF; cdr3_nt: TGTGCCACCCACTCCTCAGCGGCCAGCTCCTACAATGAGCAGTTCTTC
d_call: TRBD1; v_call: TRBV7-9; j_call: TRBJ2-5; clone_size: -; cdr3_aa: CASSLQGRQETQYF; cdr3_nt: TGTGCCAGCAGCCTACAGGGGCGGCAAGAGACCCAGTACTTC
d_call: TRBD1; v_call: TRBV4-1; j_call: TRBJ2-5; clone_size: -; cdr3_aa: CASSQFPGTGSETQYF; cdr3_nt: TGCGCCAGCAGCCAATTTCCCGGGACAGGGTCAGAGACCCAGTACTTC
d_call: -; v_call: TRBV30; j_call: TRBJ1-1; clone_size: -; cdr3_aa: CAWAPRVSRTEAFF; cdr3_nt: TGTGCCTGGGCACCCCGGGTATCTAGGACTGAAGCTTTCTTT